This T cell receptor (beta chain) is from a study of T cells in Graves' hyperthyroidism and ophthalmopathy. Template material for amplifying TCR beta CDR3 regions consisted of RNA transcripts. HTBI primers were employed in a first-round RT-PCR of the TCR CDR3. Each CDR3 protein gets one entry after TCRdb re-called the multiplex PCR reads with MiXCR. The sample lists under 350,000 distinct CDR3 sequences; about a sixth were seen once. The V gene lost 2 bases and the J gene lost 7 bases, with 15 bases spanning the gap. Germline CDR1 and CDR2: SGHTA and FQGNSA. CDR3 length equals 14 residues. This clonotype occurred many times.

The sequenced sample was blood. This receptor was taken from a woman aged 60-75 years with Graves' ophthalmopathy. This chain joins TRBV7-2 and TRBJ2-7; D is ambiguous. The DNA of the CDR3 is TGTGCCAGCAGCTTATACTCCCCCGAGGAGGAGCAGTACTTC. Amino acids: CASSLYSPEEEQYF.